The T cell receptor (beta chain) under discussion was sequenced for a study of CD8+CD57+ T cells in acquired aplastic anemia. Across the study: Quantities of DNA derived from sorted CD4+ and CD8+ cells averaged approximately 3 ug.

Genomic DNA, serving as template, underwent TCR beta VDJ and CDR3 profiling. One entry per CDR3 protein, called by TCRdb with MiXCR from the reads. The top ten hold 0.7% to 1% of the sample, which has 450,000 to 550,000 distinct CDR3 sequences, less than 35% seen once. The CDR3 contains 11 residues. The V and J ends lost 3 bases and 11 bases respectively, with 10 bases between them. In germline, CDR1 is MNHNS, CDR2 SASEGT. Patients selected for sequencing had displayed CD8+CD57+ cell expansion by flow cytometry. A severe acquired aplastic anemia diagnosis applied to all patients. Blood was sampled before the patients had received any therapy.

This TCR was sampled from a human donor with aplastic anemia. This chain joins TRBV6-1 and TRBJ1-1; D unresolved. The specimen sequenced was sorted CD4+, CD8+, or CD8+CD57+ T cells (not recorded which) from PBMCs. This chain's CDR3 is CASSDAGRAFF. The DNA for the CDR3 is TGTGCCAGCAGTGATGCCGGTAGGGCTTTCTTT.